This T cell receptor (beta chain) is from a study of cytomegalovirus exposure and HLA in healthy donors. Notes on the study in general: There were around 160 TCR beta chains listed as cytomegalovirus-associated. By HLA locus, TCR association rates varied in a later analysis, with DRB1 showing the most and HLA-C the fewest. The classifier reportedly diagnosed cytomegalovirus status with high specificity and sensitivity. Earlier analysis yielded a pattern in which most TCR beta V segments were productive about 90% or about 30% of the time.

Trimming removed 4 bases at V and 1 base at J, with 15 bases between. The length of the CDR3 is 15 residues. Germline CDR1 and CDR2: SGHRS and YFSETQ. On this clone itself: Its antigen is currently unknown.

It was with 60 Vbeta and 13 Jbeta primers that the PCR ran. TCRdb keeps only in-frame clones here, not all; method: immunoSEQ multiplex PCR. Of approximately 280,000 clones in the sample, approximately 90% were seen once. The receptor comes from a man aged 35 to 55 in good health and CMV-seropositive. Sample: PBMCs. V is TRBV5-1 and J is TRBJ2-7, with D possibly being TRBD2 (6 bases). CDR3 loop: CASSPTRDLSYEQYF. CDR3 sequence (DNA): TGCGCCAGCAGCCCCACGCGGGACTTGTCCTACGAGCAGTACTTC.